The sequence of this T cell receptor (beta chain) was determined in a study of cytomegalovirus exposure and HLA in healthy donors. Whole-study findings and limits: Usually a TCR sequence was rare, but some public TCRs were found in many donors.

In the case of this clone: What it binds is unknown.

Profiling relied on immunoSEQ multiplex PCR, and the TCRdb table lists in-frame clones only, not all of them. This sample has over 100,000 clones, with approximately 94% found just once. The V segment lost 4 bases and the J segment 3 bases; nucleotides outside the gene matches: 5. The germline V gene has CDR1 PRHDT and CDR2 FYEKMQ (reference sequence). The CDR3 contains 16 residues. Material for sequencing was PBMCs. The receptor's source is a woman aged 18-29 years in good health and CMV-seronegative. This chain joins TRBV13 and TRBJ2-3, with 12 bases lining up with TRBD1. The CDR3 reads CASSWTGQGATDTQYF. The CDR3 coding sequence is TGTGCCAGCAGCTGGACGGGACAGGGGGCAACAGATACGCAGTATTTT.